This TCR beta chain comes out of a study of T cell responses to AZD1222 COVID-19 vaccine. Study overall: Analysis merged second doses at about 4 or about 12 weeks. The study, taken as a whole, reports: Donors skewed white British and female; clonal diversity was possibly underestimated. Two doses of AZD1222 preceded a rise in Spike-specific TCR breadth and depth.

The length of the CDR3 is 15 residues. Looked up from germline, CDR1 is LNHNV and CDR2 is YYDKDF (reference sequence). V was clipped by 0 bases and J by 7 bases, with 10 bases between them. Libraries were prepared by immunoSEQ multiplex PCR; TCRdb keeps only in-frame clonotypes and omits some of them. The table includes 70,000 or so clones, 85% to 90% detected once. On this clone: Its antigen is still unknown.

This sequence was found in an adult in good health. Material: peripheral blood, obtained on day 0 of AZD1222 vaccination. J is TRBJ1-6 and V is TRBV15; D may be TRBD1 (6 bases). The CDR3 region has the DNA TGTGCCACCAGCAGAGAAGCTACAGGGAATTCACCCCTCCACTTT. Protein: CATSREATGNSPLHF.